The clone carrying this T cell receptor (beta chain) was picked up many times. These data are taken from a study of regulatory T cells in long-lasting Graves disease. Overall study context: Patients newly diagnosed with Graves' had been on antithyroid drugs for under 3 months.

Specified time point: newly diagnosed GD, antithyroid drugs for less than 3 months. Extracted RNA from PBMCs served as the source of the TCR library. This CDR3 has 16 residues. Germline CDR1 is GTSNPN and CDR2 is SVGIG (reference sequence). Trimming left V 2 bases short and J 7 bases short, with 21 bases between. Building the TCR beta libraries relied on iRepertoire HTBI primers, and CDR3 regions underwent Arm-PCR. MiXCR was run by TCRdb on the multiplex PCR reads, yielding one entry per CDR3 protein. The sample holds some 450,000 distinct CDR3 sequences, roughly 15% seen once. Another study also made use of these data, one on T cells in Graves' hyperthyroidism and ophthalmopathy. From that report: Graves' hyperthyroidism was deemed stable absent ophthalmopathy progression within 18 months. Those with hyperthyroidism were 18 to 65 years old, newly diagnosed, and ill for under 2 months. The TCR CDR3 was amplified in a first-round RT-PCR using the HTBI primer set.

This receptor was identified in a woman aged 30 to 39 with Graves disease. The gene calls are TRBV30 and TRBJ2-1; tentatively, D is TRBD2 (7 bases). The sequenced sample was peripheral blood mononuclear cells (PBMCs), obtained at new diagnosis, from a patient treated with antithyroid drugs. The DNA of the CDR3 is TGTGCCTGGAGTCCTAGGGGGGGGCGGAGCTGGAATGAGCAGTTCTTC. This encodes CAWSPRGGRSWNEQFF.